Listed below are T cell receptor beta chains from one sample, sequenced in a study of cytomegalovirus exposure and HLA in healthy donors. Clones were sequenced by immunoSEQ multiplex PCR, and TCRdb holds only the in-frame ones, with some missing. In the table there are around 110,000 clones, 8% to 10% of which are singletons. The sequenced sample was PBMCs. The source of these receptors is a man in his thirties or forties in good health and CMV-seronegative. Each CDR3 is given without its conserved first and last residue.

TRBJ1-6,TRBV19,ASSIGQIYNSPLH
TRBJ1-3,TRBV28,AIEHVSGNTIY
TRBJ1-2,TRBV29-1,SVKDGPGYYGYT
TRBJ2-6,TRBV27,ASSRGTGANVLT
TRBJ2-3,TRBV6-4,ASSDSGGYDTQY
TRBJ2-3,TRBV7-3,ASSLNPTSTDTQY
TRBJ2-7,TRBV19,ASSPTGTGEQY
TRBJ1-2,TRBV6-5,ASSDGQGVYGYT
TRBJ1-2,TRBV6-1,ASRPQGALHYGYT
TRBJ1-1,TRBV18,ASSPPSGDRTEAF
TRBJ2-3,TRBV25-1,ASSEGRGADKQY
TRBJ1-4,TRBV13,ASSLVSEEEKLF
TRBJ2-7,TRBV5-5,ASSLVGQGAYEQY
TRBJ2-3,TRBV7-6,ASSLPVSGADTQY
TRBJ2-7,TRBV9,ASSSSSSSYEQY
TRBJ2-2,TRBV19,ASSDRDRATGELF
TRBJ2-2,TRBV5-1,ASSPRDINTGELF
TRBJ2-1,TRBV29-1,SVGTGRAANNEQF
TRBJ2-3,TRBV5-4,ASSTGQGGRDTQY
TRBJ2-3,TRBV6-1,ASTASWTDTQY
TRBJ1-1,TRBV19,ASSRQIMNTEAF
TRBJ2-3,TRBV30,AWSLTGNTDTQY
TRBJ2-2,TRBV7-7,ASRDRQGHTGELF
TRBJ2-1,TRBV7-8,ASSLGGGAGEQF
TRBJ2-1,TRBV29-1,SVLGLEVGNEQF
TRBJ2-1,TRBV4-2,ASSQDMTESSYNEQF
TRBJ2-2,TRBV5-1,ASSLRGGNTGELF
TRBJ1-2,TRBV28,ASSAIRTGGGYGYT
TRBJ2-1,TRBV4-3,ASSRNDPTSGDIYNEQF
TRBJ2-3,TRBV14,ASSLDRASTDTQY
TRBJ2-7,TRBV19,ATSGGSGQY
TRBJ1-2,TRBV6-6,ASSRTEQGGGGYT
TRBJ2-7,TRBV11-3,ASSGRQGYEQY
-,TRBV14,ASSPTSGSNEQY
TRBJ2-3,TRBV19,ASSIVRGGEDTQY
TRBJ2-3,TRBV6-1,ASSEGLAGGTQY
TRBJ2-3,TRBV11-3,ASSIGTSGGASTDTQY
TRBJ1-5,TRBV7-8,ASSLGARASPRPQH
TRBJ1-2,TRBV7-8,ASSSHRDTHT
TRBJ2-2,TRBV19,ASSITGSNTGELF
TRBJ1-3,TRBV14,ASSQDHRSYSGNTIY
TRBJ1-3,TRBV29-1,SASGSGGNTIY
TRBJ2-3,TRBV9,ASSVAERDVTQY
TRBJ1-1,TRBV6-1,ASSLDTNTEAF
TRBJ2-3,TRBV19,ASSLAVASTDTQY
TRBJ2-5,TRBV9,ASSPHRVSETQY
TRBJ1-2,TRBV19,ASTSSYGYT
TRBJ1-1,TRBV4-1,ASSSGAGQNKAF
TRBJ2-3,TRBV5-1,ASSLAGQSTDTQY
TRBJ2-7,TRBV28,ASSFSLAGLSYEQY
TRBJ1-1,TRBV20-1,SARRNTEAF
TRBJ2-7,TRBV27,ASTPSGGSYEQY
-,TRBV5-1,ASSPRQGSPYEQY
TRBJ2-7,TRBV5-1,ASSSPTGSSYEQY
TRBJ2-1,TRBV9,ASSIGTVGEQF